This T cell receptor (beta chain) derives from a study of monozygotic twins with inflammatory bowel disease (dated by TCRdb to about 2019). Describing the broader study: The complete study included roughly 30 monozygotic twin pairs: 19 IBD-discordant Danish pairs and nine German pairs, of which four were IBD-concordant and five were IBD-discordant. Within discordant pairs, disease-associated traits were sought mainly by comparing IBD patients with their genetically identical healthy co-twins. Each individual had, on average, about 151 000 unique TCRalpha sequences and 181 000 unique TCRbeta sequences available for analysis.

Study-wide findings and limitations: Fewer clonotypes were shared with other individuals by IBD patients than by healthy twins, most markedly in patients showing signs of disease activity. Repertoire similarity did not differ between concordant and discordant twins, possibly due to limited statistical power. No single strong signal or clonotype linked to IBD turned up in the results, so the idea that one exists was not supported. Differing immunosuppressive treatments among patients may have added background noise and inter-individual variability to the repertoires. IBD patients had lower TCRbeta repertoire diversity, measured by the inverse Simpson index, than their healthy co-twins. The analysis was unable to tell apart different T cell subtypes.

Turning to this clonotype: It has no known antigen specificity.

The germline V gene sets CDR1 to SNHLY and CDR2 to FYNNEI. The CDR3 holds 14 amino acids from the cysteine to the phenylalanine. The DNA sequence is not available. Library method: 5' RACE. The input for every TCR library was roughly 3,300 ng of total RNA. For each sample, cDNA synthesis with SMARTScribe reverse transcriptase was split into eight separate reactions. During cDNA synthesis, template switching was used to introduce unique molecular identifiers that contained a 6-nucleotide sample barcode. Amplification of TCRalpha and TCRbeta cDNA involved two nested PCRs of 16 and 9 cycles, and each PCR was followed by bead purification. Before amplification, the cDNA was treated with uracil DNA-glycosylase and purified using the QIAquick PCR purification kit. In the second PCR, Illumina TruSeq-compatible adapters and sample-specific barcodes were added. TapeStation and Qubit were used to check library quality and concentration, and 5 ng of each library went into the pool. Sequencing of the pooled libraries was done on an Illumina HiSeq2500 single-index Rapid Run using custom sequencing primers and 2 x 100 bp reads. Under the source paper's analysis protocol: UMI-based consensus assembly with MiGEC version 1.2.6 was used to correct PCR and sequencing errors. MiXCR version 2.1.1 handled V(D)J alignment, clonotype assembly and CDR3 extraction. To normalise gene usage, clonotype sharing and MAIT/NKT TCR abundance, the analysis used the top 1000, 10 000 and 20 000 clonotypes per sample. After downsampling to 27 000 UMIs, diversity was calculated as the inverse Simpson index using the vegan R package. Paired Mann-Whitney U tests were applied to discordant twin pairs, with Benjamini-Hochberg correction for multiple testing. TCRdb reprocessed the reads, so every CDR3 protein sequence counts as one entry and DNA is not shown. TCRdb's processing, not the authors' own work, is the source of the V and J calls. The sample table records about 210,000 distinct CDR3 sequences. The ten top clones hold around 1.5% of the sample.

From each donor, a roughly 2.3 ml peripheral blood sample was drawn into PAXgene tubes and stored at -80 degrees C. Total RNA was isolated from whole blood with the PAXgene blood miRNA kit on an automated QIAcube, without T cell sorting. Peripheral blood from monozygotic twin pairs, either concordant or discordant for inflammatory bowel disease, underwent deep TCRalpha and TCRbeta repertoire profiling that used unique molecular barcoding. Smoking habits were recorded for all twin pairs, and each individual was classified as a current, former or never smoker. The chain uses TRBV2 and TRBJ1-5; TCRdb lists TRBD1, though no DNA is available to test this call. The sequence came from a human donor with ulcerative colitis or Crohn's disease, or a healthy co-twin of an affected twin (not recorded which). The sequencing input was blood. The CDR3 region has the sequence CASIRDKGPQPQHF. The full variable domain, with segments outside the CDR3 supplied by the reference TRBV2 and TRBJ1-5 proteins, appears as EPEVTQTPSHQVTQMGQEVILRCVPISNHLYFYWYRQILGQKVEFLVSFYNNEISEKSEIFDDQFSVERPDGSNFTLKIRSTKLEDSAMYFCASIRDKGPQPQHFGDGTRLSIL.